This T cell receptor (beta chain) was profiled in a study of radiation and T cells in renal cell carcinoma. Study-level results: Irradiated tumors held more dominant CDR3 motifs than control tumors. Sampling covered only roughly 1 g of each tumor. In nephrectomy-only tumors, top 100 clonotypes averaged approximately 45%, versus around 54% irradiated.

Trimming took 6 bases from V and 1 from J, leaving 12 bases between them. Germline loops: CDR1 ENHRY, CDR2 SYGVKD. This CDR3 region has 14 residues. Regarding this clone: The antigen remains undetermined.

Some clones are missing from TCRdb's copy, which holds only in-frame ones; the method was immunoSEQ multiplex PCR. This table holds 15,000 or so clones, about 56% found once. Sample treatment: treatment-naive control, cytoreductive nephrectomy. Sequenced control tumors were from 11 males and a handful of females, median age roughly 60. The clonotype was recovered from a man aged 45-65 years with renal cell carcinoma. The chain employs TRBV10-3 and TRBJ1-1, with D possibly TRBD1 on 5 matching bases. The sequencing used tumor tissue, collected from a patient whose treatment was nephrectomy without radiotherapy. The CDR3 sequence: CAISLGGPNTEAFF. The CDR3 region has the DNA TGTGCCATCAGCCTCGGGGGACCGAACACTGAAGCTTTCTTT.